The entry below describes one TCR beta chain. What it binds is not known. Assay used: immunoSEQ multiplex PCR; TCRdb lists only in-frame clones, some missing. The table lists about 130,000 clones, about 89% of them singletons. This entry is derived from a study of T cell responses to AZD1222 COVID-19 vaccine. The CDR3 extends over 14 amino acids. V lost 1 base to trimming and J lost 8 bases; unmatched junction nucleotides: 5. Germline CDR1 LNHDA, CDR2 SQIVND (reference sequence). Study-level results: Females made up more of the donors, who were largely white British, and clonal diversity may have come out too low. All repertoire sampling was performed exclusively after the peak T cell response.

The TCR originated in an adult in good health. This rearrangement joins TRBV19 to TRBJ1-2; 9 bases agree with TRBD1. Sample: peripheral blood, taken on day 0 of AZD1222 vaccination. CDR3 residues: CASSIGWTGDGYTF. As DNA, the CDR3 is TGTGCCAGTAGTATAGGCTGGACAGGGGACGGCTACACCTTC.